This TCR beta chain was observed in a study of blood T cell repertoires in COVID-19. The wider study: Sites across the United States, Italy and Spain contributed samples from acute and convalescent COVID-19. Sources were T cells, B-cell-depleted T cells, or PBMCs; the material itself was cDNA or gDNA.

As originally analysed: Reference gene primer amplification in the assay estimated nucleated cell counts. Sequenced by immunoSEQ multiplex PCR; TCRdb stores in-frame clones only, minus some. Clone size and the V and J calls come from that table; the DNA yielded D and trimming. This sample has more than 85,000 clones, with roughly 82% found just once. The CDR3 is 14 residues long. Per germline, CDR1 LGHDT and CDR2 YNNKEL (reference sequence). Trimming took 0 bases from V and 9 from J, leaving 13 bases between them. Sequences were obtained from peripheral blood. The receptor was isolated from a woman between 55 and 75 years old with acute or convalescent COVID-19. The chain couples TRBV3-1 (or the pseudogene TRBV3-2) to TRBJ2-3; D is undetermined. In DNA form, the CDR3 reads TGTGCCAGCAGCCAAGATCCGTCCTTGCGCACGCAGTATTTT. It codes for CASSQDPSLRTQYF.